This entry lists 12 T cell receptor beta chains sequenced from one sample in a study of CD8 T cells in ankylosing spondylitis. A single record per CDR3 protein comes from TCRdb applying MiXCR to the 5' RACE reads. This sample has about 250,000 distinct CDR3 sequences, with roughly a quarter found just once. Sequencing was done on a sample of blood, either unsorted or a sorted T cell fraction (not recorded which). Every receptor here comes from a male donor with ankylosing spondylitis or in good health (not recorded which).

This clonotype was observed at least ten times. V gene TRBV29-1 combines with J gene TRBJ2-5; 7 bases align to TRBD2. J lost 5 bases, V lost 7 bases, and 13 bases had no gene match. The CDR3 contains 14 residues. Germline V gene lookup returns CDR1 SQVTM and CDR2 ANQGSEA. The CDR3 DNA follows: TGCAGCGGGAGGGATGCGGGGGAATCCGAGACCCAGTACTTC. This codes for CSGRDAGESETQYF.

The table lists this clonotype with a few counts. This chain links TRBV20-1 with TRBJ1-5; 8 nucleotides align to TRBD1. Germline CDR1 reads DFQATT; CDR2 reads SNEGSKA (reference sequence). With 2 bases clipped from V and 8 bases from J, the junction kept 5 bases outside the gene matches. The CDR3 length is 13 residues. DNA of the CDR3: TGCAGTGCTAGACGGACAGGGTCTGAGCCCCAGCATTTT. Its translation: CSARRTGSEPQHF.

The sample holds many counts of this clonotype. V gene TRBV12-3 or TRBV12-4 combines with J gene TRBJ1-2; D ambiguous. V dropped 1 base and J dropped 2 bases, with 5 bases sitting between them. The CDR3 covers 13 residues. CDR3 nucleotides: TGTGCCAGCAGTTTAGGCAGGAACTATGGCTACACCTTC. It is translated as CASSLGRNYGYTF.

This clonotype was picked up many times. For the CDR3, the DNA is TGTGCCAGCAGTGCCGGAGGGATCGATGAGCAGTTCTTC. It yields the protein CASSAGGIDEQFF. The rearrangement joins TRBV7-2 to TRBJ2-1; D may be TRBD2 (6 bases). The CDR3 consists of 13 residues. With 6 bases removed from V and 8 bases from J, the gap between germline ends came to 14 bases. The V gene's germline CDR1 is SGHTA and CDR2 FQGNSA.

This chain uses TRBV20-1 with TRBJ2-1; D call uncertain. The V end lost 0 bases, the J end lost 10 bases, and 7 bases lay between the germline ends. The CDR3 runs to 11 residues. The germline gives CDR1 DFQATT, CDR2 SNEGSKA (reference sequence). Here the CDR3 reads CSARDLTEQFF. The CDR3 DNA reads TGCAGTGCTAGAGATCTAACGGAGCAGTTCTTC.

This clonotype was detected many times. The V call is TRBV7-6, the J call TRBJ1-5; 12 bases align to TRBD1. Germline trimming cut 6 bases from V and 7 bases from J; bases unmatched to any gene: 4. Germline-derived CDR1 and CDR2 are SGHVS and FNYEAQ. The CDR3 has 14 amino acids. CDR3 DNA sequence: TGTGCCAGCAGTTCCGGGACAGGGGGCCAGCCCCAGCATTTT. Protein sequence: CASSSGTGGQPQHF.

This clonotype was detected only a few times. The DNA is left out, because the CDR3 cannot be placed on it with certainty; the CDR3 is given as TCRdb lists it. The V gene is TRBV6-4, the J gene TRBJ1-5; the table's TRBD1 call for D was not verified on the DNA. The CDR3 adds up to 21 amino acids, both ends counted. Germline CDR1 reads MRHNA; CDR2 reads SNTAGT. CDR3: CASSDFRGGQGGKVGRQPQHF.

This chain uses TRBV12-3 or TRBV12-4 with TRBJ2-5; D not certain. The germline V and J ends were trimmed by 6 bases and 3 bases, with 11 bases remaining between them. The CDR3 sequence is 13 residues long. The CDR3 DNA sequence: TGTGCCAGCAGGGGATCTGGAGAAGAGACCCAGTACTTC. This sequence encodes CASRGSGEETQYF.

The chain has TRBV6-5 and TRBJ1-5; D is undetermined. This CDR3 contains 13 residues. Germline assignment: CDR1 MNHEY and CDR2 SVGAGI. V was trimmed by 4 bases and J by 5 bases, leaving 9 bases between them. The CDR3 protein is CASSSGAYQPQHF. The CDR3 coding sequence is TGTGCCAGCAGTTCAGGAGCCTATCAGCCCCAGCATTTT.

The V gene is TRBV20-1, the J gene TRBJ2-3, with 7 bases lining up with TRBD2. The CDR3 loop spans 12 amino acids. Germline V lookup: CDR1 DFQATT, CDR2 SNEGSKA (reference sequence). CDR3 residues: CSPLLASDTQYF. CDR3 coding DNA: TGCAGCCCCCTACTAGCGTCAGATACGCAGTATTTT.

Ten or more counts support this clonotype. The V call is TRBV7-9, the J call TRBJ1-6, with TRBD1 matching 7 bases. This CDR3 spans 14 amino acids. Trimming took 5 bases from V and 7 from J; bases not matched to a gene: 5. Germline V CDR1 and CDR2: SEHNR, FQNEAQ (reference sequence). CDR3 DNA sequence: TGTGCCAGCAGCGAAGACAGGGAGAATTCACCCCTCCACTTT. It encodes CASSEDRENSPLHF.

The chain is built from TRBV20-1 and TRBJ2-1, with D uncertain. The CDR3 has 17 amino acids. V lost 0 bases, J lost 3 bases, and 18 bases lay in between. Per germline, CDR1 DFQATT and CDR2 SNEGSKA (reference sequence). In nucleotides, the CDR3 is TGCAGTGCTAGAGATCGGCAGACCCAGGCGTTCTACAATGAGCAGTTCTTC. Residues: CSARDRQTQAFYNEQFF.